Listed below are T cell receptor beta chains from one sample, sequenced in a study of cytomegalovirus exposure and HLA in healthy donors. The protocol was immunoSEQ multiplex PCR, while the TCRdb copy is restricted to in-frame clones and leaves out a portion. The sample yields some 110,000 clones, over 80% seen once. Input material: PBMCs. These receptors were collected from a man aged 25-45 years in good health and CMV-seropositive. Both conserved end residues are part of each CDR3. D genes are given only for firm matches. Not every row has a clone size; where given, it reads once, few, many or a size class.

D: NA; size: NA; J: TRBJ2-7; V: TRBV5-1; CDR3: CASSSLGGGYSSYEQYF; DNA: TGCGCCAGCAGCTCCTTAGGGGGGGGATACTCCTCCTACGAGCAGTACTTC
D: TRBD1; size: NA; J: TRBJ1-4; V: TRBV7-9; CDR3: CASSEATGMAEKLFF; DNA: TGTGCCAGCAGCGAAGCGACAGGGATGGCTGAAAAACTGTTTTTT
D: TRBD1; size: NA; J: TRBJ1-1; V: TRBV15; CDR3: CATSRARTGNTEAFF; DNA: TGTGCCACCAGCAGAGCTCGGACAGGGAACACTGAAGCTTTCTTT
D: NA; size: once; J: TRBJ1-2; V: TRBV19; CDR3: CASSPTGPYGYTF; DNA: TGTGCCAGTTCGCCGACAGGCCCCTATGGCTACACCTTC
D: TRBD1; size: NA; J: TRBJ1-2; V: TRBV18; CDR3: CASSLKTGLGYGYTF; DNA: TGTGCCAGCTCTCTAAAGACAGGGCTGGGCTATGGCTACACCTTC
D: TRBD1; size: few; J: TRBJ2-5; V: TRBV6-1; CDR3: CASRAGTGVWETQYF; DNA: TGTGCCAGCAGAGCCGGGACAGGAGTTTGGGAGACCCAGTACTTC
D: NA; size: NA; J: TRBJ2-5; V: TRBV5-1; CDR3: CASSPTQETQYF; DNA: TGCGCCAGCAGCCCTACCCAAGAGACCCAGTACTTC
D: TRBD2; size: NA; J: TRBJ2-5; V: TRBV7-2; CDR3: CASSFPGGVETQYF; DNA: TGTGCCAGCAGCTTCCCGGGAGGGGTAGAGACCCAGTACTTC
D: NA; size: NA; J: TRBJ1-2; V: TRBV2; CDR3: CASSEWAGYGYTF; DNA: TGTGCCAGCAGTGAATGGGCAGGGTATGGCTACACCTTC
D: NA; size: NA; J: TRBJ1-3; V: TRBV4-2; CDR3: CASSQENRRGSGNTIYF; DNA: TGTGCCAGCAGCCAAGAAAATCGGAGGGGCTCTGGAAACACCATATATTTT
D: NA; size: NA; J: TRBJ1-2; V: TRBV2; CDR3: CASSARASSYGYTF; DNA: TGTGCCAGCAGTGCGCGGGCATCTAGTTATGGCTACACCTTC
D: TRBD1; size: NA; J: TRBJ2-3; V: TRBV4-1; CDR3: CASSQWDRGGDTQYF; DNA: TGCGCCAGCAGCCAGTGGGACAGGGGAGGAGATACGCAGTATTTT
D: NA; size: once; J: TRBJ1-6; V: TRBV2; CDR3: CASSDLRGSSPLHF; DNA: TGTGCCAGCAGTGACCTCAGGGGCAGCTCACCCCTCCACTTT
D: TRBD1; size: NA; J: TRBJ1-6; V: TRBV2; CDR3: CASGAMGRGTAHNSPLHF; DNA: TGTGCCAGCGGGGCAATGGGCCGGGGGACAGCTCATAATTCACCCCTCCACTTT
D: TRBD1; size: NA; J: TRBJ1-1; V: TRBV5-1; CDR3: CASSLEGRGLNTEAFF; DNA: TGCGCCAGCAGCTTGGAAGGCAGGGGGTTGAACACTGAAGCTTTCTTT
D: NA; size: NA; J: TRBJ2-1; V: TRBV7-9; CDR3: CASSFVTGNYNEQFF; DNA: TGTGCCAGCAGCTTCGTGACGGGTAACTACAATGAGCAGTTCTTC
D: TRBD1; size: few; J: TRBJ1-1; V: TRBV19; CDR3: CASSTRDRGGNTEAFF; DNA: TGTGCCAGTAGTACCCGGGACAGGGGGGGGAACACTGAAGCTTTCTTT
D: NA; size: NA; J: TRBJ2-7; V: TRBV30; CDR3: CAWSVTGPYEQYF; DNA: TGTGCCTGGAGTGTCACAGGGCCCTACGAGCAGTACTTC
D: TRBD1; size: NA; J: TRBJ1-1; V: TRBV6-4; CDR3: CASSDYPGGMMNTEAFF; DNA: TGTGCCAGCAGTGACTACCCAGGGGGGATGATGAACACTGAAGCTTTCTTT
D: NA; size: NA; J: TRBJ1-1; V: TRBV19; CDR3: CASSITVNTEAFF; DNA: TGTGCCAGTAGTATAACGGTGAACACTGAAGCTTTCTTT
D: NA; size: few; J: TRBJ1-1; V: TRBV4-1; CDR3: CASSQGLNPNTEAFF; DNA: TGCGCCAGCAGCCAAGGGCTTAACCCGAACACTGAAGCTTTCTTT
D: NA; size: NA; J: TRBJ1-1; V: TRBV7-2; CDR3: CASSARGLGVSF; DNA: TGTGCCAGCAGCGCGAGAGGACTCGGAGTGAGCTTT
D: NA; size: NA; J: TRBJ2-5; V: TRBV27; CDR3: CASSFGRGGETQYF; DNA: TGTGCCAGCAGTTTTGGTAGGGGGGGGGAGACCCAGTACTTC
D: TRBD1; size: NA; J: TRBJ2-2; V: TRBV6-1; CDR3: CASSVRGGASNTGELFF; DNA: TGTGCCAGCAGTGTTAGAGGGGGCGCCTCGAACACCGGGGAGCTGTTTTTT
D: TRBD2; size: once; J: TRBJ2-5; V: TRBV5-4; CDR3: CASSSPGGLGETQYF; DNA: TGTGCCAGCAGCTCCCCGGGGGGGCTCGGAGAGACCCAGTACTTC
D: TRBD2; size: many; J: TRBJ2-2; V: TRBV4-1; CDR3: CASSSRGLAGAAGELFF; DNA: TGCGCCAGCAGCTCCCGAGGGCTAGCGGGGGCTGCCGGGGAGCTGTTTTTT
D: NA; size: NA; J: TRBJ2-7; V: TRBV7-6; CDR3: CASSFGGTYEQYF; DNA: TGTGCCAGCAGCTTCGGCGGAACCTACGAGCAGTACTTC
D: TRBD1; size: NA; J: TRBJ1-1; V: TRBV19; CDR3: CASTIGARGLRTEAFF; DNA: TGTGCCAGTACCATAGGGGCCAGGGGGCTCCGGACTGAAGCTTTCTTT
D: TRBD1; size: once; J: TRBJ1-2; V: TRBV7-2; CDR3: CASSLVATGGRNGYTF; DNA: TGTGCCAGCAGCTTAGTGGCCACAGGGGGCAGGAATGGCTACACCTTC
D: NA; size: once; J: TRBJ1-3; V: TRBV6-5; CDR3: CASTPQGSSGNTIYF; DNA: TGTGCCAGCACTCCTCAGGGGTCCTCTGGAAACACCATATATTTT
D: TRBD1; size: once; J: TRBJ2-7; V: TRBV5-4; CDR3: CASSFRDRGIDEQYF; DNA: TGTGCCAGCAGCTTCCGGGACAGGGGAATCGACGAGCAGTACTTC
D: TRBD2; size: NA; J: TRBJ2-1; V: TRBV6-1; CDR3: CASSGLAANSYNEQFF; DNA: TGTGCCAGCAGTGGACTAGCGGCCAACTCCTACAATGAGCAGTTCTTC
D: NA; size: NA; J: TRBJ2-7; V: TRBV7-8; CDR3: CASSFQRQGEQYF; DNA: TGTGCCAGCAGCTTCCAACGGCAGGGCGAGCAGTACTTC